The 29 T cell receptor beta chains below were found in one sample sequenced in a study of T cells after posttransplantation cyclophosphamide (dated by TCRdb to the mid-2010s). The receptor library was made with the immunoSEQ multiplex PCR assay. As stored in TCRdb, this immuneACCESS dataset retains in-frame rearrangements with V and J assigned. A fraction of the clones does not appear; measured against another copy, unresolved V genes explain less than half of the discrepancy, and the remainder lacks a known reason. This sample has 15,000 to 20,000 clones in its table, and 74% of those were observed once. The ten largest clonotypes hold roughly 27% of the sample. Sample treatment or condition, as interpreted from the label and publication: high-dose cyclophosphamide on days +3 and +4 as single-agent GVHD prophylaxis. Busulfan and fludarabine conditioning, a related or unrelated marrow graft, and cyclophosphamide on days +3 and +4 were given to PTCy patients.

Sequencing was performed on PBMCs, taken after an allogeneic stem cell transplant with post-transplant cyclophosphamide. These receptors were obtained from a male patient in his 30s who received an allogeneic stem cell transplant from a related donor, was CMV-positive, and had acute GVHD only. Because of the transplant, the T cells may be the graft donor's rather than the patient's own.

The sample holds a few counts of this clone. The DNA of the CDR3 is TGTGCCAGCAGCTTGGCTCCCTCTCGGGGGGAGCAGTACTTC. Translating it yields CASSLAPSRGEQYF. The chain has TRBV7-6 and TRBJ2-7, with D tentatively TRBD2 (6 bases). The CDR3 has 14 amino acids. Germline V CDR1 and CDR2: SGHVS, FNYEAQ. V lost 3 bases to trimming and J lost 7 bases, with 16 bases between them.

V is TRBV19 and J is TRBJ2-3; 13 bases fit TRBD2. After removal of 5 bases from V and 6 bases from J, the junction contained 5 bases not matched to a gene. CDR3 length equals 15 residues. Germline CDR1 reads LNHDA; CDR2 reads SQIVND (reference sequence). The CDR3 coding sequence is TGTGCCAGTAGTTCCGGGACTAGCGGGGTGGATACGCAGTATTTT. Translated: CASSSGTSGVDTQYF.

This clone was observed once. The chain joins TRBV4-1 to TRBJ1-1, with 9 bases matching TRBD1. This CDR3 comprises 14 residues. With 7 bases clipped from V and 2 bases from J, the junction kept 5 bases outside the gene matches. CDR1 is MGHRA and CDR2 is YSYEKL in the germline V gene. CDR3 amino acids: CASTQGQGNTEAFF. CDR3 bases: TGCGCCAGCACTCAGGGACAGGGAAACACTGAAGCTTTCTTT.

This sequence joins TRBV14 and TRBJ1-2; D uncertain. Germline loops: CDR1 SGHDN, CDR2 FVKESK. Trimming shortened V by 0 bases and J by 4 bases, and 9 bases separated the two germline ends. CDR3 length: 14 amino acids. The CDR3 protein is CASSQDGRSYGYTF. CDR3 nucleotides: TGTGCCAGCAGCCAAGATGGCAGGTCCTATGGCTACACCTTC.

V gene TRBV18 combines with J gene TRBJ1-1; D remains unclear. This CDR3 region has 12 residues. The V end was cut by 8 bases, the J end by 5 bases, with 12 bases between. The germline V gene encodes CDR1 KGHSH and CDR2 LQKENI. CDR3 loop: CASRVRETEAFF. CDR3 DNA: TGTGCCAGCCGCGTACGGGAGACTGAAGCTTTCTTT. Full variable domain (rest looked up from reference TRBV18 and TRBJ1-1): NAGVMQNPRHLVRRRGQEARLRCSPMKGHSHVYWYRQLPEEGLKFMVYLQKENIIDESGMPKERFSAEFPKEGPSILRIQQVVRGDSAAYFCASRVRETEAFFGQGTRLTVV.

The J gene is TRBJ1-2, the V gene TRBV11-2, with D possibly being TRBD1 (5 bases). Trimming shortened V by 5 bases and J by 8 bases, and 15 bases separated the two germline ends. Germline V CDR1 and CDR2: SGHAT, FQNNGV. The CDR3 length is 13 residues. CDR3 amino acids: CASSPDGHLGYTF. DNA of the CDR3: TGTGCCAGCAGCCCGGACGGACATCTGGGCTACACCTTC.

In this sample, this clone turned up once. The V and J genes are TRBV6-1 and TRBJ2-7; no definite D call. Germline V gene sequence: CDR1 MNHNS, CDR2 SASEGT. Deletions cut 7 bases from V and 0 bases from J, with 7 bases between. This CDR3 contains 12 residues. CDR3 DNA sequence: TGTGCCAGCAAGACACCCTCCTACGAGCAGTACTTC. Its protein is CASKTPSYEQYF.

V gene TRBV28 combines with J gene TRBJ1-4, with TRBD1 identical over 7 bases. CDR1 is MDHEN and CDR2 is SYDVKM in the germline V gene. The CDR3 loop spans 13 amino acids. Germline trimming cut 6 bases from V and 8 bases from J; bases unmatched to any gene: 6. The DNA of the CDR3 is TGTGCCAGCAGAAGAACAGGGGACGAAAAACTGTTTTTT. It is translated as CASRRTGDEKLFF.

The genes are TRBV27 and TRBJ2-2, with TRBD1 as a possible D gene (6 bases). With 2 bases removed from V and 7 bases from J, the gap between germline ends came to 8 bases. The germline V gene has CDR1 MNHEY and CDR2 SMNVEV (reference sequence). CDR3 length: 13 residues. The CDR3 nucleotides read TGTGCCAGCAGTTTAGGGGGCTTCGGGGAGCTGTTTTTT. This gives the protein CASSLGGFGELFF.

The CDR3 loop is CASSPTATGAGGYTF. As DNA, the CDR3 is TGTGCCAGCAGCCCCACCGCGACAGGGGCGGGAGGCTACACCTTC. The chain carries TRBV7-9 and TRBJ1-2, with 8 bases that match TRBD1. The CDR3 extends over 15 amino acids. The germline gives CDR1 SEHNR, CDR2 FQNEAQ (reference sequence). V lost 5 bases, J lost 8 bases, and 13 bases stayed unmatched.

The chain uses TRBV4-3 and TRBJ1-2; TRBD1 agrees at 10 bases. Trimming took 5 bases from V and 7 from J; bases not matched to a gene: 10. The germline V gene encodes CDR1 LGHNA and CDR2 YSLEER. CDR3 size: 15 residues. The CDR3 DNA reads TGCGCCAGCAGCTGGTCCGACAGGGGGCTAGGTGGCTACACCTTC. It translates to CASSWSDRGLGGYTF.

The chain links TRBV7-2 to TRBJ2-3, with 16 bases matching TRBD2. The CDR3 contains 17 residues. J lost 6 bases, V lost 1 base, and 4 bases had no gene match. CDR1 and CDR2 from the germline V gene are SGHTA and FQGNSA. CDR3 loop: CASSLVGTSGGVDTQYF. The DNA of the CDR3 is TGTGCCAGCAGCTTAGTAGGGACTAGCGGGGGGGTGGATACGCAGTATTTT.

This clone was counted only a few times. V usage is TRBV30 and J usage is TRBJ1-5; D remains unclear. Germline CDR1 GTSNPN, CDR2 SVGIG (reference sequence). V was pared by 1 base and J by 1 base, with 14 bases between. This CDR3 is built from 16 residues. CDR3 nucleotide sequence: TGTGCCTGGAGTGAGTGGGAGGGAGAGAGCAATCAGCCCCAGCATTTT. It specifies CAWSEWEGESNQPQHF.

The rearrangement uses TRBV29-1 and TRBJ1-2, with 10 bases that match TRBD1. The germline V gene has CDR1 SQVTM and CDR2 ANQGSEA. The CDR3 is made up of 14 amino acids. V was pared by 4 bases and J by 7 bases, with 9 bases of the junction left unmatched. Written as DNA, the CDR3 is TGCAGCGTTGCGGTTTTAGACAGGGGGCTTGGCTACACCTTC. This encodes CSVAVLDRGLGYTF.

V and J are TRBV15 and TRBJ2-1, with D perhaps TRBD2 (5 bases). The CDR3 runs 12 residues. Per the germline V gene, CDR1 is LNHNV and CDR2 is YYDKDF (reference sequence). V was clipped by 1 base and J by 10 bases, with 8 bases between them. CDR3 sequence (DNA): TGTGCCACCAGCAGAGGGACTCGAGAGCAGTTCTTC. Its protein is CATSRGTREQFF.

This chain connects TRBV28 to TRBJ2-1; 8 bases fit TRBD1. Losses at the gene ends were 2 bases for V and 0 bases for J; bases not matched to a gene: 3. Germline V gene lookup returns CDR1 MDHEN and CDR2 SYDVKM. The CDR3 runs 16 residues. Here the CDR3 reads CASSLTQGASYNEQFF. DNA for the CDR3: TGTGCCAGCAGTTTAACCCAGGGGGCCTCCTACAATGAGCAGTTCTTC.

CDR3 sequence: CASSLEPRGRFGYTF. As DNA, the CDR3 is TGTGCCAGCAGCTTAGAGCCCAGGGGGCGTTTTGGCTACACCTTC. The V gene is TRBV7-2, the J gene TRBJ1-2; 8 bases match TRBD1. Germline trimming cut 1 base from V and 7 bases from J; bases unmatched to any gene: 8. The CDR3 sequence is 15 residues long. Germline CDR1 SGHTA, CDR2 FQGNSA.

V usage is TRBV29-1 and J usage is TRBJ2-3, with a tentative D call TRBD2 (6 bases). The V gene lost 5 bases and the J gene lost 2 bases, with 14 bases spanning the gap. This CDR3 is built from 14 residues. From germline, CDR1 is SQVTM and CDR2 ANQGSEA. DNA for the CDR3: TGCAGCGTTTATTTAGCGGTGTACACAGATACGCAGTATTTT. Translated: CSVYLAVYTDTQYF.

The V and J genes are TRBV19 and TRBJ2-2, with a tentative D call TRBD1 (6 bases). V lost 5 bases, J lost 6 bases, and 10 bases lay in between. Germline lookup yields CDR1 LNHDA and CDR2 SQIVND (reference sequence). This CDR3 is built from 13 residues. Here the CDR3 reads CASSPQGPGELFF. The CDR3 bases are TGTGCCAGTAGTCCACAGGGTCCCGGGGAGCTGTTTTTT.

The gene calls are TRBV11-2 and TRBJ2-7, with no clear D. In germline, CDR1 is SGHAT, CDR2 FQNNGV. Trimming cost V 0 bases and J 9 bases, with 9 bases left between them. There are 12 residues in the CDR3. This CDR3 reads CASSLEARRQYF. CDR3 coding DNA: TGTGCCAGCAGCTTAGAAGCAAGAAGGCAGTACTTC. The full variable domain, with the rest looked up from reference TRBV11-2 and TRBJ2-7, is EAGVAQSPRYKIIEKRQSVAFWCNPISGHATLYWYQQILGQGPKLLIQFQNNGVVDDSQLPKDRFSAERLKGVDSTLKIQPAKLEDSAVYLCASSLEARRQYFGPGTRLTVT.

CDR3 in amino acids: CASSRTSYTGELFF. CDR3 coding DNA: TGTGCCAGCAGCAGGACATCCTACACCGGGGAGCTGTTTTTT. The chain combines TRBV11-3 with TRBJ2-2, with a possible D match to TRBD1 (5 bases). Trimming took off 5 bases at V and 3 bases at J, with 10 bases between the two ends. The germline gives CDR1 SGHNT, CDR2 YENEEA. This CDR3 has 14 residues.

The gene calls are TRBV6-1 and TRBJ2-2; D unresolved. Between the trimmed V and J ends, which lost 2 bases and 0 bases, there was a span of 13 bases. Germline CDR1 reads MNHNS; CDR2 reads SASEGT. The CDR3 runs 17 residues. CDR3 DNA: TGTGCCAGCAGTGAAAACCCCTACAGACCGAACACCGGGGAGCTGTTTTTT. It specifies CASSENPYRPNTGELFF.

The CDR3 spells CASSVEAGPNSPLHF. CDR3 DNA: TGTGCCAGCAGCGTAGAAGCAGGCCCAAATTCACCCCTCCACTTT. This chain joins TRBV9 and TRBJ1-6; D ambiguous. The CDR3 extends over 15 amino acids. Germline V gives CDR1 SGDLS, CDR2 YYNGEE. V shed 0 bases and J shed 7 bases, with 11 bases lying between them. The full variable domain, completed using reference TRBV9 and TRBJ1-6, is DSGVTQTPKHLITATGQRVTLRCSPRSGDLSVYWYQQSLDQGLQFLIQYYNGEERAKGNILERFSAQQFPDLHSELNLSSLELGDSALYFCASSVEAGPNSPLHFGNGTRLTVT.

In this sample, this clone turned up a few times. V gene TRBV6-1 combines with J gene TRBJ1-6, with D hard to call. The CDR3 length is 14 residues. Germline CDR1 reads MNHNS; CDR2 reads SASEGT. Between the trimmed V and J ends, which lost 4 bases and 2 bases, there was a span of 6 bases. This CDR3 is CASSAGPYNSPLHF. The CDR3 region has the DNA TGTGCCAGCAGTGCGGGTCCCTATAATTCACCCCTCCACTTT.

This clone showed up just a few times. The rearrangement joins TRBV29-1 to TRBJ1-2; TRBD1 aligns across 7 bases. Germline CDR1 is SQVTM and CDR2 is ANQGSEA. There are 12 residues in the CDR3. The V and J ends lost 6 bases and 8 bases, in that order; junction bases with no gene match: 9. CDR3 in amino acids: CSVTDREYGYTF. The DNA of the CDR3 is TGCAGCGTCACCGACAGGGAGTACGGCTACACCTTC.

The CDR3 DNA is TGTGCCAGCAGCCAAGAAAAACGGACAGTTGGACGGAACGAGCAGTACTTC. It specifies CASSQEKRTVGRNEQYF. V usage is TRBV14 and J usage is TRBJ2-7; possibly TRBD1 for D (6 bases). Trimming cost V 0 bases and J 5 bases, with 20 bases left between them. CDR3 length: 17 residues. Per germline, CDR1 SGHDN and CDR2 FVKESK.

The genes are TRBV18 and TRBJ1-2, with D possibly being TRBD1 (6 bases). The V end lost 3 bases, the J end lost 9 bases, and 14 bases lay between the germline ends. CDR1 and CDR2 (germline): KGHSH, LQKENI. This CDR3 contains 13 residues. CDR3: CASSPPGGVSYTF. Here the CDR3 DNA reads TGTGCCAGCTCACCCCCGGGGGGCGTGAGCTACACCTTC.

This chain uses TRBV11-2 with TRBJ1-6, with D maybe TRBD1 (6 bases). Germline assignment: CDR1 SGHAT and CDR2 FQNNGV. The CDR3 has 16 amino acids. V was clipped by 0 bases and J by 11 bases, with 17 bases between them. The DNA of the CDR3 is TGTGCCAGCAGCTTAGATTCTGGGACAAGAGAGACACCCCTCCACTTT. This translates into CASSLDSGTRETPLHF.

The chain combines TRBV4-1 with TRBJ1-6; no clear D. The CDR3 spans 13 residues. Trimming shortened V by 1 base and J by 7 bases, and 5 bases separated the two germline ends. CDR1 MGHRA and CDR2 YSYEKL come from the germline V gene. The DNA of the CDR3 is TGCGCCAGCAGCCAAGGGGAGAATTCACCCCTCCACTTT. Translation gives CASSQGENSPLHF.